The rows below give T cell receptor beta chains drawn from one sample of a study of human T cells and chemical hapten exposure. TCRdb recomputed calls from the RACE reads with MiXCR, one row per CDR3 protein. The data show 370,000 or so distinct CDR3 sequences, about 4.8% seen once. The sample in question was whole blood, obtained in connection with sensitization to the hapten diphenylcyclopropenone (DPC). These receptors were collected from a woman in her 50s with alopecia areata. Some clones in this sample may be carry-over from other donors' samples. Both conserved end residues are part of each CDR3. A D gene is named only where the DNA matches it firmly. Expanded clones get a size class; other rows say once, few or many, or leave the size out.

clone_size d_call j_call v_call cdr3_nt cdr3_aa
many TRBD1 TRBJ2-3 TRBV5-1 TGCGCCAGCAGCTCCCCCGGGACAGGGGTGGCAGATACGCAGTATTTT CASSSPGTGVADTQYF
many NA TRBJ1-3 TRBV27 TGTGCCAGCAGTTTATCTGGGGGCAGAAACACCATATATTTT CASSLSGGRNTIYF
many NA TRBJ1-5 TRBV7-2 TGTGCCAGCAGCGCCGACAATTTGGGCAATCAGCCCCAGCATTTT CASSADNLGNQPQHF
many TRBD2 TRBJ2-3 TRBV7-9 TGTGCCAGCAGCTTCGAGGCGGGAGGTGTCAGCACAGATACGCAGTATTTT CASSFEAGGVSTDTQYF
NA NA TRBJ2-1 TRBV20-1 TGCAGTGCTAGCCCCACCCGGGGGGCTTTTGGCAATGAGCAGTTCTTC CSASPTRGAFGNEQFF
NA NA TRBJ1-1 TRBV20-1 TGCAGTGCTAGATTCGACAGGAACACTGAAGCTTTCTTT CSARFDRNTEAFF
NA NA TRBJ2-1 TRBV5-1 TGCGCCAGCAGCTTGGCGGCTTTCGGGGACAATGAGCAGTTCTTC CASSLAAFGDNEQFF
many NA TRBJ1-2 TRBV3-1 TGTGCCAGCAGCCAAATCCAGGACAGCAATGGCTACACCTTC CASSQIQDSNGYTF
many NA TRBJ2-3 TRBV10-3 TGTGCCTCCACCCAAGGGGATACGCAGTATTTT CASTQGDTQYF
many NA TRBJ2-1 TRBV5-1 TGCGCCAGCACTATGTCCAATGAGCAGTTCTTC CASTMSNEQFF
few NA TRBJ2-3 TRBV12-3/TRBV12-4 TGTGCCAGCATCCTGAACAGGGGAGGGGATACGCAGTATTTT CASILNRGGDTQYF
many NA TRBJ2-5 TRBV30 TGTGCCTGGAGTGCTGACCCCCTACTTAGCTCGGAGACCCAGTACTTC CAWSADPLLSSETQYF
NA NA TRBJ2-7 TRBV24-1 TGTGCCACCAGTGACTTAAGACCGGTTTGTGAGCAGTACTTC CATSDLRPVCEQYF
many TRBD2 TRBJ2-7 TRBV20-1 TGCAGTGCTCGACCGATGACTAGCGGGGGACCCTACGAGCAGTACTTC CSARPMTSGGPYEQYF
many TRBD1 TRBJ2-7 TRBV6-1 TGTGCCAGCAGTGAAAGACAGGGGCACGAGCAGTACTTC CASSERQGHEQYF
many NA TRBJ2-3 TRBV6-2/TRBV6-3 TGTGCCAGCAGTTATCGGGAACCAGATACGCAGTATTTT CASSYREPDTQYF
many NA TRBJ2-1 TRBV5-6 TGTGCCAGCAGCTTGGTTGGGGGGTACAATGAGCAGTTCTTC CASSLVGGYNEQFF